Listed below are T cell receptor beta chains from one sample, sequenced in a study of persistence of HIV-infected CD4 T cells. The table came from immunoSEQ multiplex PCR; TCRdb's copy has only in-frame clones and leaves some out. The sample lists 30,000 or so clones, 65% to 90% seen once, with over 0.7% in the top ten. Their recognized antigens are unknown. The sequences come from CD4+ T cells sorted from PBMCs after roughly 18-hour stimulation, collected from a patient who received antiretroviral therapy. Receptors originate from an adult man with HIV who was CMV-seropositive. The CDR3 runs from the conserved cysteine through the conserved F or W. A D gene is named only where the DNA matches it firmly. The size of a clone is reported for some rows only, either as once, few or many, or as a class for expanded clones.

d_call	v_call	j_call	clone_size	cdr3_nt	cdr3_aa
-	TRBV27	TRBJ1-2	-	TGTGCCAGCAGCGGCCGGGCCGACTTACAGGGCTACACCTTC	CASSGRADLQGYTF
-	TRBV15	TRBJ1-3	once	TGTGCCACCAGCAGAGCGCGAAACACCATATATTTT	CATSRARNTIYF
TRBD1	TRBV10-3	TRBJ2-3	-	TGTGCCATCAGGGGACAGGGCACAGATACGCAGTATTTT	CAIRGQGTDTQYF
TRBD2	TRBV7-2	TRBJ2-5	-	TGTGCCAGCAGCTTACCCTCCGGACTAGCGGGGGGGTGGGTGACCCAGTACTTC	CASSLPSGLAGGWVTQYF
TRBD1	TRBV7-8	TRBJ2-4	-	TGTGCCAGCAGCCCCTTGAGGGGGCGCGAAAACATTCAGTACTTC	CASSPLRGRENIQYF
-	TRBV6-5	TRBJ1-2	-	TGTGCCAGCAGTTACTCGGGAGGGGGGGGGCAGGGCTACACCTTC	CASSYSGGGGQGYTF
-	TRBV9	TRBJ2-3	-	TGTGCCAGCAGATCAGGGGGGGCCGATACGCAGTATTTT	CASRSGGADTQYF
-	TRBV7-2	TRBJ1-2	few	TGTGCCAGCAGCATTCAGGCTAACTATGGCTACACCTTC	CASSIQANYGYTF
-	TRBV6-5	TRBJ1-5	-	TGTGCCAGCAGTCCCCCGGGGGCTCCCCAGCATTTT	CASSPPGAPQHF
TRBD1	TRBV30	TRBJ1-1	-	TGTGCCTGGAGTGTAAGAAGGACAGGTGTGATCACTGAAGCTTTCTTT	CAWSVRRTGVITEAFF
-	TRBV6-5	TRBJ2-2	-	TGTGCCAGCCAACCTCGAGGTCGTAACACCGGGGAGCTGTTTTTT	CASQPRGRNTGELFF
-	TRBV30	TRBJ2-7	few	TGTGCCTGGACGTGGGGAGACGGGAGTTACGAGCAGTACTTC	CAWTWGDGSYEQYF
-	TRBV2	TRBJ1-3	once	TGTGCCAGCCAGCCAAGAGTCTCTGGAAACACCATATATTTT	CASQPRVSGNTIYF
-	TRBV30	TRBJ2-4	-	TGTGCCTGGAGCCCGGGCGCGTCAGCCAAAAACATTCAGTACTTC	CAWSPGASAKNIQYF
-	TRBV3-1/TRBV3-2	TRBJ2-1	-	TGTGCCAGCGGGGGAACGTCCTACAATGAGCAGTTCTTC	CASGGTSYNEQFF
-	TRBV7-8	TRBJ2-7	-	TGTGCCAGCAGCCTGGGGGCAGGCATAGACTGGGAGCAGTACTTC	CASSLGAGIDWEQYF
TRBD1	TRBV18	TRBJ1-2	-	TGTGCCAGCTCACCAGGGGACAGCTTCCGGTATGGCTACACCTTC	CASSPGDSFRYGYTF
TRBD1	TRBV29-1	TRBJ1-2	-	TGCAGCGTTCCGACAGGGAGAGGCTATGGCTACACCTTC	CSVPTGRGYGYTF
-	TRBV10-3	TRBJ2-7	-	TGTGCCATCAGTCCTAACGGCCTTTACGAGCAGTACTTC	CAISPNGLYEQYF
-	TRBV6-5	TRBJ1-2	-	TGTGCCAGCAGTCACCTACCCAGGGCTCACTATGGCTACACCTTC	CASSHLPRAHYGYTF
TRBD1	TRBV5-4	TRBJ1-2	few	TGTGCCAGCATCGGACCAGATGGGGGGACAGGAGGCTACACCTTC	CASIGPDGGTGGYTF
-	TRBV2	TRBJ2-3	-	TGTGCCAGCTTTAGGACCACGGTAGATACGCAGTATTTT	CASFRTTVDTQYF
-	TRBV7-2	TRBJ2-3	few	TGTGCCAGCAGCCCGGGGGCGACTAGGCGGGGAGATACGCAGTATTTT	CASSPGATRRGDTQYF
TRBD1	TRBV15	TRBJ2-5	few	TGTGCCACCAGCAGAGATTGGGGGACAGGGGTTGCCCAGTACTTC	CATSRDWGTGVAQYF
-	TRBV5-1	TRBJ1-6	once	TGCGCCAGCAGCTCTCAGGGGTGGCCACCCCTCCACTTT	CASSSQGWPPLHF
-	TRBV30	TRBJ1-6	-	TGTGCCTGGAGTCCCCTTCAGGGGAGGCATTCACCCCTCCACTTT	CAWSPLQGRHSPLHF
-	TRBV28	TRBJ2-7	-	TGTGCCAGCAGTTTACCAGGCGAGCAGTACTTC	CASSLPGEQYF
-	TRBV30	TRBJ1-5	once	TGTGCCTGGAGTGTAGGGATACAGGGAATACGCAATCAGCCCCAGCATTTT	CAWSVGIQGIRNQPQHF
TRBD1	TRBV5-4	TRBJ1-4	-	TGTGCCAGCAGCCCGACAGGGACTAATGAAAAACTGTTTTTT	CASSPTGTNEKLFF
TRBD2	TRBV20-1	TRBJ2-1	-	TGCAGTGCTAGTCCTCTACTGGTACTAGCGGGGGGGCGTATCAATGAGCAGTTCTTC	CSASPLLVLAGGRINEQFF
TRBD1	TRBV6-5	TRBJ2-2	-	TGTGCCAGCAGCCGACAGGGGGGAACCGGGGAGCTGTTTTTT	CASSRQGGTGELFF
-	TRBV10-3	TRBJ1-6	-	TGTGCCATCAGTTCCGACAGCGTAATTCGACCCCTCCACTTT	CAISSDSVIRPLHF
TRBD1	TRBV7-9	TRBJ2-7	-	TGTGCCAGCAGCTCGACAGGGGGAAAAGGCTACGAGCAGTACTTC	CASSSTGGKGYEQYF
TRBD1	TRBV19	TRBJ1-5	-	TGTGCCAGTAGTGGGACAGAACCCAATCAGCCCCAGCATTTT	CASSGTEPNQPQHF
-	TRBV6-4	TRBJ2-2	-	TGTGCCAGCAGAACAGACGGGACCACCGGGGAGCTGTTTTTT	CASRTDGTTGELFF
-	TRBV27	TRBJ1-5	-	TGTGCCAGCAGTTTAAGGGAGAGCAATCAGCCCCAGCATTTT	CASSLRESNQPQHF
-	TRBV6-2/TRBV6-3	TRBJ1-5	once	TGTGCCAGCAGTCCCCACAGCAGCAATCAGCCCCAGCATTTT	CASSPHSSNQPQHF
-	TRBV7-9	TRBJ2-2	-	TGTGCCAGCGTACCGGAGCGGGCGGATACCGGGGAGCTGTTTTTT	CASVPERADTGELFF
-	TRBV30	TRBJ1-5	once	TGTGCCTGGAGTGTAGGGGCGACGATTAGCAATCAGCCCCAGCATTTT	CAWSVGATISNQPQHF
TRBD1	TRBV6-6	TRBJ1-6	few	TGTGCCAGCAGTTACTCGACAGGGTCTAATTCACCCCTCCACTTT	CASSYSTGSNSPLHF
TRBD1	TRBV7-9	TRBJ1-1	-	TGTGCCAGCAGCTTGCAAACAGGGGTAAAAGCTTTCTTT	CASSLQTGVKAFF
-	TRBV5-4	TRBJ2-3	-	TGTGCCAGCAGCCTCTACCAGGGGACAGATACGCAGTATTTT	CASSLYQGTDTQYF
-	TRBV29-1	TRBJ1-3	-	TGCAGCGTCCCCGGGGAGGCTGGAAACACCATATATTTT	CSVPGEAGNTIYF
TRBD1	TRBV11-3	TRBJ2-2	-	TGTGCCAGCAGCTTAGATACAGGGGGCGTTGGCACCGGGGAGCTGTTTTTT	CASSLDTGGVGTGELFF
TRBD2	TRBV7-8	TRBJ2-3	-	TGTGCCAGCAGCTTAGAGGTTAGCGGGGGGCTCTCGACGCAGTATTTT	CASSLEVSGGLSTQYF
TRBD1	TRBV4-3	TRBJ1-2	few	TGCGCCAGCAGCCCCCATCCGGGACAGGGCGCTGGCTACACCTTC	CASSPHPGQGAGYTF
TRBD1	TRBV18	TRBJ1-3	-	TGTGCCAGCTCACCCCGGGCCGAGGGGGCTGGTGGAAACACCATATATTTT	CASSPRAEGAGGNTIYF
-	TRBV14	TRBJ2-7	-	TGTGCCAGCAGCCAAGGATTCGAGCAGTACTTC	CASSQGFEQYF
-	TRBV5-4	TRBJ1-1	-	TGTGCCAGCAGCCAGCAGGGCTTCATCACTGAAGCTTTCTTT	CASSQQGFITEAFF
-	TRBV2	TRBJ2-5	once	TGTGCCAGCAGTGAAGGTCCCATAGAGACCCAGTACTTC	CASSEGPIETQYF
-	TRBV7-2	TRBJ2-1	-	TGTGCCAGCAGCTCAATACTCAGCTCCTACAATGAGCAGTTCTTC	CASSSILSSYNEQFF
-	TRBV6-1	TRBJ2-1	-	TGTGCCAGCAGTGAGTGGCAAAGCTCCTACAATGAGCAGTTCTTC	CASSEWQSSYNEQFF
TRBD1	TRBV5-1	TRBJ2-2	-	TGCGCCAGCAGCTCGTCCCGACAGGGGGCCGGGGAGCTGTTTTTT	CASSSSRQGAGELFF
-	TRBV4-3	TRBJ2-7	-	TGCGCCAGCAGCCAAGGCCTCCTCCCGACATACGAGCAGTACTTC	CASSQGLLPTYEQYF
-	TRBV7-2	TRBJ2-7	-	TGTGCCAGCAGCTTAGTCGGCAGCGGCTACTACGAGCAGTACTTC	CASSLVGSGYYEQYF
-	TRBV5-6	TRBJ2-5	-	TGTGCCAGCAGCTTGGGGGCGACCCAGTACTTC	CASSLGATQYF
TRBD1	TRBV5-6	TRBJ1-4	-	TGTGCCAGCAGAGACAGGGGAAATGAAAAACTGTTTTTT	CASRDRGNEKLFF